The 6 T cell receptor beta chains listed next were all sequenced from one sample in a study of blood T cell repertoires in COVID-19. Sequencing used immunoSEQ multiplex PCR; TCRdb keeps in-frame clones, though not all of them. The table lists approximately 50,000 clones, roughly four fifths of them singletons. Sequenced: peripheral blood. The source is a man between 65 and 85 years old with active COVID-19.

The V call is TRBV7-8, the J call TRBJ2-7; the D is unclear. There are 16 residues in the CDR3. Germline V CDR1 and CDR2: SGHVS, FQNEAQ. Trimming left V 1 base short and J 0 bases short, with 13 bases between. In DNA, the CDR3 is TGTGCCAGCAGCTTAGATTATATAGATATCTCCTACGAGCAGTACTTC. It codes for CASSLDYIDISYEQYF.

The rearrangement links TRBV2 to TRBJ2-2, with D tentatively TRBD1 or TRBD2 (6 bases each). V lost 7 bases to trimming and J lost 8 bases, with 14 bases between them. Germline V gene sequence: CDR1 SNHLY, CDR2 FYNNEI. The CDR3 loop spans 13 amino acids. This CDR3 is CASTEGGSGELFF. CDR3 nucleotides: TGTGCCAGCACTGAGGGGGGTTCAGGGGAGCTGTTTTTT.

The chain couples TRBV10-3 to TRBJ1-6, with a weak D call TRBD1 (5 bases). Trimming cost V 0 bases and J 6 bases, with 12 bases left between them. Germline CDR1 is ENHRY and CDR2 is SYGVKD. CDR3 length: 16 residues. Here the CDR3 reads CAISESTDSSNSPLHF. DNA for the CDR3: TGTGCCATCAGTGAGTCGACCGACAGTTCTAATTCACCCCTCCACTTT.

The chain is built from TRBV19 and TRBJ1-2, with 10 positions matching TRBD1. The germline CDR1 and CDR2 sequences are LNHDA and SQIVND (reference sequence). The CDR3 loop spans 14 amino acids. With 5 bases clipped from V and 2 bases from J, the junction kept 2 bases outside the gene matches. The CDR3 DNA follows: TGTGCCAGTAGTTCGACAGGGGGCAACTATGGCTACACCTTC. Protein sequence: CASSSTGGNYGYTF.

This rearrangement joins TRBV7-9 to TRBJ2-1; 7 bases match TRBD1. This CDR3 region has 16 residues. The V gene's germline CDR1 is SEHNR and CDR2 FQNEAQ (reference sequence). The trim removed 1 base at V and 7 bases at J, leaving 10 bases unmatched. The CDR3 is CASSLGDRRARNEQFF. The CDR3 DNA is TGTGCCAGCAGCTTAGGGGACAGAAGGGCAAGGAATGAGCAGTTCTTC.

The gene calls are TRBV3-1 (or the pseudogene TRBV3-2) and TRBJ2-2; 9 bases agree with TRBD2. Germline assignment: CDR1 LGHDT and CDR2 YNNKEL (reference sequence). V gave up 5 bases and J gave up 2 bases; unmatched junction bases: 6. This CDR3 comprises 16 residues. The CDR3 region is CASSFAGGGNTGELFF. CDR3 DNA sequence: TGTGCCAGCAGCTTCGCGGGGGGGGGAAACACCGGGGAGCTGTTTTTT.